This entry concerns a single T cell receptor (beta chain). Its specificity is not known. A single record per CDR3 protein comes from TCRdb applying MiXCR to the RACE reads. The sample carries fewer than 300,000 distinct CDR3 sequences, roughly 7.4% recorded once. The entry originates in a study of human T cells and chemical hapten exposure. Study in general: On roughly 2 cm by roughly 2 cm of upper inner arm skin, sensitization was performed with 2% DPC. The patch tests put 0.01% DPC on the skin of the upper back and were read 6 days later. Predominantly women, the patients had alopecia areata, totalis or universalis.

Study observations and caveats: TCRs above 1 in 1000 frequency stayed constant with DPC sensitization.

Time point specified: pre-sensitization, week 0. The treatment is: therapeutic diphenylcyclopropenone sensitization with weekly scalp DPC. The sequencing here drew on whole blood, taken in connection with sensitization to the hapten diphenylcyclopropenone (DPC). This TCR was sampled from a man aged 18 to 35 with alopecia areata. Some clones in this sample may be carry-over from other donors' samples.

CDR3 amino acids: CASSKALDATNEKLFF. The CDR3 DNA follows: TGTGCCAGCAGCAAAGCGCTCGATGCAACTAATGAAAAACTGTTTTTT. The chain has TRBV21-1 and TRBJ1-4. TRBV21-1 is shown as a pseudogene. This CDR3 is 16 amino acids long.